One and the same sample provided the 16 T cell receptor beta chains below, sequenced in a study of blood T cells in healthy people across ages. Next came a second PCR, run for about 6 to 12 cycles, which used a sample-barcoded 5' primer along with a J-beta primer mix. In TCRdb, the 5' RACE reads were re-called with MiXCR into one record per CDR3 protein. The table has about 1.8 million distinct CDR3 sequences, 49% seen once. The sample taken for sequencing was blood. The receptors derive from a woman in her forties in good health.

V gene TRBV6-1 combines with J gene TRBJ2-5, with 7 nucleotides matching TRBD2. The DNA end favors TRBJ2-7, so the J call may be wrong. CDR3 length: 13 residues. Germline CDR1 and CDR2: MNHNS and SASEGT. CDR3 DNA: TGTGCCAGCAGTGAAGACGGGAGGCACGAGCAGTACTTC. Its translation: CASSEDGRHEQYF.

The rearrangement links TRBV7-6 to TRBJ1-2, with unresolved D. The CDR3 spans 16 residues. Germline CDR1 SGHVS, CDR2 FNYEAQ. Trimming removed 1 base from V and 5 bases from J, with 17 bases in between. The CDR3 protein is CASSLGLTRSIYGYTF. The DNA of the CDR3 is TGTGCCAGCAGCTTAGGGTTGACCAGGTCGATTTATGGCTACACCTTC.

This clonotype was picked up a small number of times. This chain connects TRBV29-1 to TRBJ2-1, with no clear D. Germline loops: CDR1 SQVTM, CDR2 ANQGSEA. The germline V and J ends were trimmed by 4 bases and 3 bases, with 10 bases remaining between them. There are 13 residues in the CDR3. CDR3 amino acids: CSVGRRNYNEQFF. CDR3 coding DNA: TGCAGCGTTGGGCGGCGGAACTACAATGAGCAGTTCTTC.

This clonotype was seen a handful of times. The chain recombines TRBV12-3 or TRBV12-4 with TRBJ2-7; D is uncertain. This CDR3 contains 15 residues. The V and J ends lost 3 bases and 2 bases respectively, with 14 bases between them. The CDR3 sequence: CASSFKAVITYEQYF. The CDR3 DNA follows: TGTGCCAGCAGTTTCAAGGCAGTCATAACCTACGAGCAGTACTTC.

The chain links TRBV9 to TRBJ2-1; D perhaps matches TRBD1 (5 bases). This CDR3 is 18 amino acids long. V was clipped by 3 bases and J by 1 base, with 20 bases between them. CDR1 is SGDLS and CDR2 is YYNGEE in the germline V gene. The CDR3 bases are TGTGCCAGCAGCGCTTCTACCTTTACAGGAGATTCCTACAATGAGCAGTTCTTC. Protein: CASSASTFTGDSYNEQFF.

The CDR3 region has the DNA TGTGCCAGCAGCTTAGAAATTAGTAAATTTGGCTACACCTTC. Translating it yields CASSLEISKFGYTF. The V call is TRBV11-2, the J call TRBJ1-2; D not resolved. CDR3 length: 14 residues. Germline CDR1 SGHAT, CDR2 FQNNGV. The ends were cut back, 0 bases at V and 7 bases at J, with 12 bases in the middle.

This clonotype turned up a few times. J is TRBJ2-7 and V is TRBV5-1, with unresolved D. Per germline, CDR1 SGHRS and CDR2 YFSETQ. The V end lost 5 bases, the J end lost 3 bases, and 9 bases lay between the germline ends. The CDR3 is made up of 12 amino acids. CDR3 region: CASRGIDYEQYF. For the CDR3, the DNA is TGCGCCAGCAGAGGGATCGACTACGAGCAGTACTTC.

The J gene is TRBJ2-7, the V gene TRBV7-3; 8 nucleotides align to TRBD1. The end of the DNA aligns better with TRBJ2-5, so the J call may be wrong. The CDR3 runs to 16 residues. In germline, CDR1 is SGHTA, CDR2 FQGTGA. The CDR3 DNA reads TGTGCCAGCAGCTTAAGCCGGGCAGGGGGCCGAGAGACCCAGTACTTC. It encodes CASSLSRAGGRETQYF.

The rearrangement joins TRBV20-1 to TRBJ2-2; D is possibly TRBD1 (6 bases). Germline V gives CDR1 DFQATT, CDR2 SNEGSKA (reference sequence). The CDR3 consists of 13 residues. The ends were cut back, 3 bases at V and 7 bases at J, with 12 bases in the middle. CDR3 sequence reads: CSASNRAVGELFF. The CDR3, as DNA: TGCAGTGCTAGTAACAGGGCGGTCGGGGAGCTGTTTTTT.

V and J are TRBV20-1 and TRBJ2-7, with 8 bases lining up with TRBD2. The J segment lost 0 bases and the V segment lost 3 bases, leaving 10 bases of the junction unmatched. The CDR3 sequence is 16 residues long. Germline V CDR1 and CDR2: DFQATT, SNEGSKA (reference sequence). This chain's CDR3 is CSARKVSRGDSYEQYF. CDR3 sequence (DNA): TGCAGTGCTAGGAAGGTTTCGCGGGGGGACTCCTACGAGCAGTACTTC.

The V call is TRBV5-1, the J call TRBJ2-3, with D perhaps matching TRBD2 (5 bases). The CDR3 contains 14 residues. V dropped 1 base and J dropped 6 bases, with 12 bases sitting between them. Germline V gene sequence: CDR1 SGHRS, CDR2 YFSETQ. The CDR3: CASSLRLSQDTQYF. In nucleotides, the CDR3 is TGCGCCAGCAGCTTGAGACTAAGTCAGGATACGCAGTATTTT.

V usage is TRBV6-5 and J usage is TRBJ1-1, with D possibly TRBD1 on 5 matching bases. The CDR3 has 14 residues. Trimming took 8 bases from V and 4 from J, leaving 17 bases between them. Germline V CDR1 and CDR2: MNHEY, SVGAGI. The CDR3 protein is CASGPPGGTTEAFF. The CDR3 region has the DNA TGTGCCAGCGGGCCCCCGGGGGGAACCACTGAAGCTTTCTTT.

V gene TRBV11-2 combines with J gene TRBJ1-2, with D possibly matching TRBD1 (6 bases). Germline V lookup: CDR1 SGHAT, CDR2 FQNNGV. Trimming took 4 bases from V and 11 from J, leaving 20 bases between them. The CDR3 is 14 amino acids. The CDR3 DNA sequence: TGTGCCAGCAGCTCCGACATCGTCAAGGGGGGGTACACCTTC. It encodes CASSSDIVKGGYTF.

The chain uses TRBV4-3 and TRBJ2-5; D possibly corresponds to TRBD2 (6 bases). This CDR3 region has 17 residues. Germline CDR1 and CDR2: LGHNA and YSLEER. V lost 0 bases to trimming and J lost 3 bases, with 17 bases between them. CDR3 in amino acids: CASSQEAPGLSKETQYF. The CDR3 DNA sequence: TGCGCCAGCAGCCAAGAAGCCCCGGGACTGTCCAAAGAGACCCAGTACTTC.

V usage is TRBV27 and J usage is TRBJ2-7; 8 bases are shared with TRBD1. Germline CDR1 MNHEY, CDR2 SMNVEV (reference sequence). This CDR3 is built from 15 residues. V gave up 4 bases and J gave up 3 bases; unmatched junction bases: 8. CDR3 coding DNA: TGTGCCAGCAGTTCGGACAGGGTTAATATCTACGAGCAGTACTTC. Encoded protein: CASSSDRVNIYEQYF.

This rearrangement joins TRBV4-1 to TRBJ1-4; D is undetermined. The CDR3 is 15 amino acids. Germline lookup yields CDR1 MGHRA and CDR2 YSYEKL. The germline V and J ends were trimmed by 0 bases and 6 bases, with 11 bases remaining between them. CDR3 coding DNA: TGCGCCAGCAGCCAAGACGGGCCCCTAGATGAAAAACTGTTTTTT. Protein product: CASSQDGPLDEKLFF.